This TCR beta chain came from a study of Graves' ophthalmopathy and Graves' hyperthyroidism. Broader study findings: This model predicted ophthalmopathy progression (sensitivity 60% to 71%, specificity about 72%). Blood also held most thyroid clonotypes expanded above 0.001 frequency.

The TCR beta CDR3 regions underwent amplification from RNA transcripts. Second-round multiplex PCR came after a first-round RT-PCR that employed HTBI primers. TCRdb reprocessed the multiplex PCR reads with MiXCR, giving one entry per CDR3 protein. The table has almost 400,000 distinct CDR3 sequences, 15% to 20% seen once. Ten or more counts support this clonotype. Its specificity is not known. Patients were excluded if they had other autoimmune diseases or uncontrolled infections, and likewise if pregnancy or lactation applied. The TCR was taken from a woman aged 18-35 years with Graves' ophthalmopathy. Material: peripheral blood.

DNA of the CDR3: TGTGCCAGCAGCTTAGCGGGGGGGCATGATACGCAGTATTTT. This codes for CASSLAGGHDTQYF. This chain uses TRBV7-8 with TRBJ2-3, with TRBD2 as a possible D gene (7 bases). The CDR3 sequence is 14 residues long. Trimming took off 0 bases at V and 6 bases at J, with 10 bases between the two ends. Germline CDR1 reads SGHVS; CDR2 reads FQNEAQ.